The clone carrying this TCR beta chain has just a few counts. The sample comes from a study of T-cell reconstitution after alpha-beta-depleted transplantation in children. Construction of the TCRbeta library involved unique molecular identifiers. TCRdb re-called the PCR reads with MiXCR, one entry per CDR3 protein. The sample lists 450,000 to 600,000 distinct CDR3 sequences; 15% to 20% were seen once. J was trimmed by 5 bases and V by 6 bases; bases with no gene match: 17. This CDR3 contains 17 residues. Germline V gives CDR1 MDHEN, CDR2 SYDVKM. The TCR originated in a human donor who donated a stem cell graft to a child with acute lymphoblastic leukemia. This chain links TRBV28 with TRBJ2-5, with 8 bases fitting TRBD2. This specimen consisted of PBMCs from the stem cell graft donor, obtained from the stem cell graft. The CDR3 DNA reads TGTGCCAGCAGGCGACGTCATTTTAGCGGGAAGGAGGAGACCCAGTACTTC. Its protein is CASRRRHFSGKEETQYF.